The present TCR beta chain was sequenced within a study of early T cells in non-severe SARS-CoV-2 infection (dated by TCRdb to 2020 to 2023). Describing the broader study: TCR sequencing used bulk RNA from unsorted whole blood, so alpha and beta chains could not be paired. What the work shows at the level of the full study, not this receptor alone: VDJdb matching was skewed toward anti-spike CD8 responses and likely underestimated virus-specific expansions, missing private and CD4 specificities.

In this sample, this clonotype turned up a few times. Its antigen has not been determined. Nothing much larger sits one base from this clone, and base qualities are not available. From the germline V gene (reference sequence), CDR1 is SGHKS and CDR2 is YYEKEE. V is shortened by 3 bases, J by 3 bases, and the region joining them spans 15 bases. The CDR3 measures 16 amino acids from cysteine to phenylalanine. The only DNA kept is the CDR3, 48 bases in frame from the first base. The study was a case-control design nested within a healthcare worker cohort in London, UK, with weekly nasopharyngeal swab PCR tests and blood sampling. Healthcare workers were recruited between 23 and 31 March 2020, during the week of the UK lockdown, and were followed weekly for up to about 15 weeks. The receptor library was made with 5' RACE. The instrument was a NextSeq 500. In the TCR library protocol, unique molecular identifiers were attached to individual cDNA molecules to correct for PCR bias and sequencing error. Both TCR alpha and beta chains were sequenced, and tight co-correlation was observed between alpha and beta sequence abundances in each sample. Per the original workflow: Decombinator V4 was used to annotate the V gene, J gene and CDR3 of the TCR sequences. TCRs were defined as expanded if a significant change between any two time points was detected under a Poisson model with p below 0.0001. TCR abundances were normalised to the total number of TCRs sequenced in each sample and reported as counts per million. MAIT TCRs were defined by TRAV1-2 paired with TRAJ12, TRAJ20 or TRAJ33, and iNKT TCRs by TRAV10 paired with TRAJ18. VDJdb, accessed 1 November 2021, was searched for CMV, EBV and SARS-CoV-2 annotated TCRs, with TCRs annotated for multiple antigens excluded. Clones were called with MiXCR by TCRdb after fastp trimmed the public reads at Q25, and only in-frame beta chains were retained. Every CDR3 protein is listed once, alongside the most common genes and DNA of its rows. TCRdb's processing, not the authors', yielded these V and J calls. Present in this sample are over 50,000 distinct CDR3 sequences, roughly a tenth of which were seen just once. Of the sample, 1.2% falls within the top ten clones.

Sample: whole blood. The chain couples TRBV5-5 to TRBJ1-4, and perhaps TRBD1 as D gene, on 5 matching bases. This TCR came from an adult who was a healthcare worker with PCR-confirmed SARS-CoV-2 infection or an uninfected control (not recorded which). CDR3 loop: CASSSFELGANEKLFF. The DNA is TGTGCCAGCAGCTCCTTTGAATTAGGGGCTAATGAAAAACTGTTTTTT. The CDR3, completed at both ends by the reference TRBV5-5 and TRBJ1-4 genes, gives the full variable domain DAGVTQSPTHLIKTRGQQVTLRCSPISGHKSVSWYQQVLGQGPQFIFQYYEKEERGRGNFPDRFSARQFPNYSSELNVNALLLGDSALYLCASSSFELGANEKLFFGSGTQLSVL.